Listed below are T cell receptor beta chains from one sample, sequenced in a study of tissue T cells after allogeneic stem cell transplantation. Libraries were prepared by immunoSEQ multiplex PCR; TCRdb keeps only in-frame clonotypes and omits some of them. Among about 4,700 clones listed, about 70% were seen once. This specimen consisted of duodenal tissue, obtained at autopsy. Receptor source: a female patient aged 18 to 49 with steroid-refractory graft-versus-host disease after an allogeneic stem cell transplant. The T cells may come from the graft donor. Both conserved end residues are part of each CDR3. A D gene is named only where the DNA matches it firmly. The size of a clone is reported for some rows only, either as once, few or many, or as a class for expanded clones.

v_call	j_call	d_call	clone_size	cdr3_aa	cdr3_nt
TRBV5-1	TRBJ1-3	.	.	CASSLALGLIGNTIYF	TGCGCCAGCAGCTTGGCCCTGGGTTTAATCGGAAACACCATATATTTT
TRBV11-1	TRBJ2-6	.	few	CASSLRVPRANVLTF	TGTGCCAGCAGCTTACGTGTTCCTCGGGCCAACGTCCTGACTTTC
TRBV21-1	TRBJ2-1	.	.	CASSKAPSGDYNEQFF	TGTGCCAGCAGCAAAGCCCCCAGCGGGGACTACAATGAGCAGTTCTTC
TRBV30	TRBJ2-1	TRBD1	large	CACEGADEQFF	TGTGCCTGTGAGGGGGCGGATGAGCAGTTCTTC
TRBV9	TRBJ2-7	.	.	CASSVAALAVYEQYF	TGTGCCAGCAGCGTAGCTGCACTAGCAGTTTACGAGCAGTACTTC
TRBV27	TRBJ1-2	.	.	CASRPRGLFNYGYTF	TGTGCCAGCAGGCCCCGGGGGCTTTTCAACTATGGCTACACCTTC
TRBV4-1	TRBJ1-6	.	few	CASSQGQGGVAYNSPLHF	TGCGCCAGCAGCCAAGGGCAGGGTGGTGTCGCCTATAATTCACCCCTCCACTTT
TRBV10-3	TRBJ2-1	.	.	CAISASARSAEQFF	TGTGCCATCAGTGCTAGCGCTCGCTCCGCTGAGCAGTTCTTC
TRBV5-1	TRBJ1-2	.	few	CASSSRGANGYTF	TGCGCCAGCAGCTCCCGAGGGGCGAATGGCTACACCTTC
TRBV9	TRBJ1-1	.	.	CASSAGGGTEAFF	TGTGCCAGCAGCGCCGGGGGTGGCACTGAAGCTTTCTTT